The clone carrying this T cell receptor (beta chain) was detected a few times. Its antigen is undetermined. The treatment here: roughly 10-day PBMC culture with coronavirus spike peptide pools or control peptides (ViraFEST assay). According to the study, CD4+ T cells from the unexposed donor were gathered ahead of the COVID-19 pandemic (2011-2018). The CDR3 runs 13 residues. The trim removed 6 bases at V and 4 bases at J, leaving 6 bases unmatched. The germline gives CDR1 KGHSH, CDR2 LQKENI. The data were obtained in a study of vaccination and CD4 T cells after COVID-19. Study background: The convalescents were made up of six males and four females, two of whom were Hispanic.

Oncomine TCR Beta short-read sequencing was applied to DNA from cultured CD4+ T cells. TCRdb used MiXCR to reprocess the PCR reads, holding one entry per CDR3 protein. The repertoire includes about 1,000 distinct CDR3 sequences, 15% to 20% of them detected once, and around 48% sits in the top ten. Overall study results and limits: Convalescent patients' vaccine-specific clones were spike mono-reactive in 304 of 307 cases.

V gene TRBV18 combines with J gene TRBJ2-7; 7 nucleotides agree with TRBD2. This receptor was identified in a human donor in good health. The sample taken for sequencing was CD4+ T cells from blood, cultured in vitro. CDR3 sequence (DNA): TGTGCCAGCTCGCCTGGCGGGAGATACGAGCAGTACTTC. Translation: CASSPGGRYEQYF. Combining the CDR3 with reference TRBV18 and TRBJ2-7 gives the whole variable domain NAGVMQNPRHLVRRRGQEARLRCSPMKGHSHVYWYRQLPEEGLKFMVYLQKENIIDESGMPKERFSAEFPKEGPSILRIQQVVRGDSAAYFCASSPGGRYEQYFGPGTRLTVT.